These 5 T cell receptor beta chains originate from one sample sequenced in a study of blood T cell repertoires in COVID-19. Libraries were prepared by immunoSEQ multiplex PCR; TCRdb keeps only in-frame clonotypes and omits some of them. The sample carries fewer than 200,000 clones, 84% recorded once. What was sequenced was peripheral blood. The origin of the receptors is a human donor in a cohort sampled during active COVID-19.

The rearrangement joins TRBV30 to TRBJ1-5; 7 bases fit TRBD1. This CDR3 is 19 amino acids long. Germline V gene lookup returns CDR1 GTSNPN and CDR2 SVGIG (reference sequence). V gave up 0 bases and J gave up 0 bases; unmatched junction bases: 14. The DNA of the CDR3 is TGTGCCTGGAGTGTTAAAGGGACAGTTGACGATTATAGCAATCAGCCCCAGCATTTT. This gives the protein CAWSVKGTVDDYSNQPQHF.

The chain has TRBV24-1 and TRBJ2-2, with TRBD1 as a possible D gene (5 bases). This CDR3 region has 13 residues. Germline assignment: CDR1 KGHDR and CDR2 SFDVKD. The V and J ends lost 7 bases and 3 bases respectively, with 8 bases between them. The CDR3 region has the DNA TGTGCCACCAGCCCAGGGTACACCGGGGAGCTGTTTTTT. Translating it yields CATSPGYTGELFF.

The V and J genes are TRBV4-1 and TRBJ1-2; D remains ambiguous. CDR1 is MGHRA, CDR2 YSYEKL, per germline. This CDR3 is 13 amino acids long. Trimming cost V 2 bases and J 8 bases, with 12 bases left between them. Here the CDR3 reads CASSQPGEEGYTF. The CDR3 DNA reads TGCGCCAGCAGCCAACCCGGGGAGGAGGGCTACACCTTC.

V usage is TRBV24-1 and J usage is TRBJ2-4, with D possibly being TRBD2 (5 bases). The CDR3 runs to 11 residues. Per the germline V gene, CDR1 is KGHDR and CDR2 is SFDVKD. V was clipped by 8 bases and J by 15 bases, with 16 bases between them. CDR3 amino acids: CATNLEGSRYF. CDR3 nucleotides: TGTGCCACCAACCTAGAGGGAAGTAGGTACTTC.

CDR3: CASSLGQGADGYTF. Written as DNA, the CDR3 is TGTGCCAGCAGCTTGGGACAGGGGGCCGATGGCTACACCTTC. The V call is TRBV5-5, the J call TRBJ1-2, with 10 nucleotides matching TRBD1. The ends lost 0 bases at V and 6 bases at J; junction bases unmatched: 2. The CDR3 runs 14 residues. Germline CDR1 is SGHKS and CDR2 is YYEKEE (reference sequence).